Given below is one TCR beta chain in context. The data stem from a study of technical replicates of blood from several donors. Sequencing was performed with immunoSEQ multiplex PCR; in TCRdb, only in-frame clones are kept and a portion is missing. The repertoire holds more than 80,000 clones, around 95% seen once, with less than 0.25% in the top ten. The V segment lost 2 bases and the J segment 0 bases; nucleotides outside the gene matches: 10. Germline CDR1 reads ENHRY; CDR2 reads SYGVKD. This CDR3 contains 19 residues. The receptor comes from a human donor in good health. The chain carries TRBV10-3 and TRBJ2-1, with 10 bases lining up with TRBD1. The source material was T cells isolated from PBMCs. CDR3 in amino acids: CAISETFLDRGISYNEQFF. CDR3 in DNA: TGTGCCATCAGTGAGACGTTCTTGGACAGGGGGATCTCCTACAATGAGCAGTTCTTC.